The entry below gives a single T cell receptor (beta chain) sequence along with its context. Its antigen is as yet unknown. These data come from a study of CXCR3-negative and CXCR3-positive naive CD8 T cells. UMI-tagged TRB cDNA libraries were built via 5' RACE. TCRdb processed the 5' RACE reads again and assigns one entry to each CDR3 protein, with no DNA. The listing contains roughly 89,000 distinct CDR3 sequences. This CDR3 is built from 14 residues. Study observations and caveats: Much lower diversity was found in memory CD8+ cells, while both naive subsets had comparably high diversity. TRB CDR3 properties indicated TCR strength, while surface CD5 was similar across naive subsets.

CD45RO-CCR7+CD27+CD95- cells counted as naive CD8+ T cells. This rearrangement joins TRBV12-3 or TRBV12-4 to TRBJ2-6; TCRdb's D call, TRBD2, is unchecked because there is no DNA. Sequencing input: naive CXCR3- CD8+ T cells from blood. Subset described: CD45RO-CCR7+CD27+CD95- naive CD8+ T cells lacking CXCR3 (TNR3-). The receptor comes from a human donor in good health. Some clones in this sample may be carry-over from other donors' samples. The CDR3: CASSETSGANVLTF.